This is a list of T cell receptor beta chains from one sample in a study of T-cell reconstitution after alpha-beta-depleted transplantation in children. TCRdb ran MiXCR on the PCR reads and lists one entry per CDR3 protein. The sample lists about 240,000 distinct CDR3 sequences, under 30% occurring once. Sequenced here: PBMCs, sampled before TCRalphabeta/CD19-depleted stem cell transplant. These TCRs come from a girl aged 2-9 years with Fanconi anemia, due to receive a stem cell transplant. Both conserved end residues are part of each CDR3. Each record gives: V gene, J gene, clone size, D gene, CDR3 protein, CDR3 DNA. D genes are given only for firm matches. Expanded clones get a size class; other rows say once, few or many, or leave the size out.

TRBV20-1	TRBJ1-5	.	.	CSAHPRLVGYQHF	TGCAGTGCTCACCCGAGACTTGTTGGGTACCAGCATTTT
TRBV20-1	TRBJ2-1	.	TRBD1	CSARDPLQGAYNEQFF	TGCAGTGCTAGAGATCCTCTGCAGGGGGCCTACAATGAGCAGTTCTTC
TRBV7-6	TRBJ2-7	.	TRBD1	CASSLAQTGADEQYF	TGTGCCAGCAGCTTAGCCCAGACAGGGGCCGACGAGCAGTACTTC
TRBV7-6	TRBJ2-5	.	.	CASSLSPYQETQYF	TGTGCCAGCAGCTTATCCCCTTACCAAGAGACCCAGTACTTC
TRBV7-9	TRBJ2-7	.	.	CASSSSSIYEQYF	TGTGCCAGCAGCTCGTCAAGCATCTACGAGCAGTACTTC
TRBV3-1	TRBJ1-6	many	.	CASSQGEGWSPLHF	TGTGCCAGCAGCCAAGGGGAGGGCTGGTCACCCCTCCACTTT
TRBV27	TRBJ2-1	many	TRBD2	CASREAGPSEQFF	TGTGCCAGCAGGGAAGCGGGACCCAGTGAGCAGTTCTTC
TRBV29-1	TRBJ1-1	many	TRBD1	CSVVQGAGNTEAFF	TGCAGCGTCGTACAGGGGGCCGGGAACACTGAAGCTTTCTTT
TRBV29-1	TRBJ2-1	many	.	CSHHRGLGHNEQFF	TGCAGCCATCATCGAGGGCTCGGCCACAATGAGCAGTTCTTC
TRBV7-2	TRBJ1-1	.	.	CASSHRDTLNTEAFF	TGTGCCAGCAGCCACCGGGACACCCTGAACACTGAAGCTTTCTTT
TRBV29-1	TRBJ2-3	many	.	CSVDSRGGTQYF	TGCAGCGTTGACAGCAGGGGAGGTACGCAGTATTTT
TRBV29-1	TRBJ2-1	many	TRBD1	CSVERTGGINEQFF	TGCAGCGTTGAGAGGACAGGGGGAATCAATGAGCAGTTCTTC
TRBV18	TRBJ2-7	few	.	CASSPPGTVSYEQYF	TGTGCCAGCTCACCACCGGGGACGGTATCCTACGAGCAGTACTTC
TRBV6-5	TRBJ2-7	many	TRBD1	CASSYSGQGVHEQYF	TGTGCCAGCAGTTACTCGGGACAGGGGGTCCACGAGCAGTACTTC
TRBV7-2	TRBJ2-7	few	TRBD2	CASSDGLAVSYEQYF	TGTGCCAGCAGCGATGGACTAGCGGTCTCCTACGAGCAGTACTTC
TRBV4-2	TRBJ2-3	many	.	CASSQALPSGTDTQYF	TGTGCCAGCAGCCAAGCGTTGCCTAGCGGCACAGATACGCAGTATTTT
TRBV20-1	TRBJ1-5	many	.	CSASSWGPNSNQPQHF	TGCAGTGCTAGTAGCTGGGGGCCGAATAGCAATCAGCCCCAGCATTTT
TRBV4-2	TRBJ1-1	few	.	CASSQESAGTEAFF	TGTGCCAGCAGCCAAGAATCTGCAGGGACTGAAGCTTTCTTT
TRBV6-5	TRBJ2-2	once	TRBD2	CASSYLAENTGELFF	TGTGCCAGCAGCTATCTAGCGGAGAACACCGGGGAGCTGTTTTTT
TRBV5-1	TRBJ2-7	few	TRBD1	CASSFQGTDEQYF	TGCGCCAGCAGCTTCCAGGGGACAGACGAGCAGTACTTC
TRBV20-1	TRBJ1-5	many	.	CSARDKDQPQHF	TGCAGTGCTAGAGATAAGGATCAGCCCCAGCATTTT
TRBV5-1	TRBJ2-1	few	.	CASSLSGQGERGVKFF	TGCGCCAGCAGCTTAAGCGGACAGGGGGAGCGGGGGGTGAAGTTCTTC
TRBV12-3/TRBV12-4	TRBJ2-1	many	TRBD2	CASSLGLAGGGNEQFF	TGTGCCAGCAGTTTAGGGCTAGCGGGCGGCGGGAATGAGCAGTTCTTC
TRBV27	TRBJ2-7	few	TRBD1	CASSSWTGERYEQYF	TGTGCCAGCAGTTCCTGGACAGGGGAACGCTACGAGCAGTACTTC
TRBV7-2	TRBJ2-3	.	TRBD2	CASSLVQRDTDTQYF	TGTGCCAGCAGCTTAGTACAGCGGGACACAGATACGCAGTATTTT
TRBV12-3/TRBV12-4	TRBJ2-7	many	.	CASSVSGTGNEQYF	TGTGCCAGCAGTGTTAGCGGGACAGGTAACGAGCAGTACTTC
TRBV7-2	TRBJ2-1	few	TRBD1	CASSLTLGTVGGNEQFF	TGTGCCAGCAGCTTAACGCTCGGGACAGTAGGTGGTAATGAGCAGTTCTTC
TRBV20-1	TRBJ1-5	many	.	CSARGPWYDQPQHF	TGCAGTGCTAGGGGGCCCTGGTATGATCAGCCCCAGCATTTT
TRBV25-1	TRBJ2-3	many	TRBD2	CASSELAGADTQYF	TGTGCCAGCAGTGAACTAGCGGGGGCCGATACGCAGTATTTT